These T cell receptor beta chains were read from a single sample in a study of T cell responses to AZD1222 COVID-19 vaccine. Generated by immunoSEQ multiplex PCR, the TCRdb table keeps only in-frame clones and is missing some. Seen here are more than 65,000 clones, approximately 78% observed once, and the top ten hold roughly 21%. The starting material was peripheral blood, obtained on day 0 of AZD1222 vaccination. The receptors shown here come from an adult in good health. CDR3s include the opening cysteine and the closing phenylalanine or tryptophan. The D gene is left open where the match is weak. Clone size, where shown, is once, few, many, or a class for clones that have expanded.

clone size	V gene	J gene	D gene	CDR3 DNA	CDR3 protein
NA	TRBV2	TRBJ1-1	NA	TGTGCCAGCAGGCCAACTTGGACTGAAGCTTTCTTT	CASRPTWTEAFF
NA	TRBV5-5	TRBJ1-5	TRBD1	TGTGCCAGCAGCTTGTCGACAGGGGGCAATCAGCCCCAGCATTTT	CASSLSTGGNQPQHF
NA	TRBV11-2	TRBJ2-2	TRBD2	TGTGCCAGCAGCCTGGGGACTAGCGCCGGGGAGCTGTTTTTT	CASSLGTSAGELFF
NA	TRBV28	TRBJ1-5	TRBD1	TGTGCCAGCAGCCTCTTACCGGGACAGGGTGGTCAGCCCCAGCATTTT	CASSLLPGQGGQPQHF
few	TRBV27	TRBJ1-6	NA	TGTGCCAGCAGTTTACGGCCGGACGGTAATTCACCCCTCCACTTT	CASSLRPDGNSPLHF
NA	TRBV19	TRBJ1-4	NA	TGTGCCAGTAGTCCTCGAAGGGGATGGCAAAATGAAAAACTGTTTTTT	CASSPRRGWQNEKLFF
few	TRBV19	TRBJ1-2	TRBD1	TGTGCCAGTTCCCGACAGGGATGGGGCTACACCTTC	CASSRQGWGYTF
NA	TRBV19	TRBJ2-1	TRBD2	TGTGCCAGTAGTTTAAGACTAGCGGCAACCTACAATGAGCAGTTCTTC	CASSLRLAATYNEQFF
NA	TRBV19	TRBJ1-5	NA	TGTGCCAGTAGTATCACCGGGGGTGGGCAGCCCCAGCATTTT	CASSITGGGQPQHF
NA	TRBV10-1	TRBJ2-3	NA	TGCGCCAGCAGTGATCCTGGAGATACGCAGTATTTT	CASSDPGDTQYF
few	TRBV28	TRBJ2-7	NA	TGTGCCAGCAGTCAGAATGAGCTGGCCGAGCAGTACTTC	CASSQNELAEQYF
NA	TRBV4-1	TRBJ2-7	TRBD2	TGCGCCAGCAGCCAAGATCTGGGAGGGTACGTCTCCGAGCAGTACTTC	CASSQDLGGYVSEQYF
NA	TRBV7-9	TRBJ1-1	TRBD1	TGTGCCAGCAGCCCTGGGGGCAGGGGGCACACTGAAGCTTTCTTT	CASSPGGRGHTEAFF
NA	TRBV27	TRBJ2-3	TRBD2	TGTGCCAGCAGTTATCAGTTCGGGAGGGCCGGCACAGATACGCAGTATTTT	CASSYQFGRAGTDTQYF
NA	TRBV11-2	TRBJ1-2	NA	TGTGCCAGCAGCTTAGATCTGGCAGCCTATGGCTACACCTTC	CASSLDLAAYGYTF
few	TRBV29-1	TRBJ2-1	NA	TGCAGCGCGGTGGGGGACACCGGGGGAAGAGAGCAGTTCTTC	CSAVGDTGGREQFF
NA	TRBV7-2	TRBJ1-6	TRBD1	TGTGCCAGCAGCTTAGACTGGAGGGGGCCAATTGGTAATTCACCCCTCCACTTT	CASSLDWRGPIGNSPLHF